The clone carrying this T cell receptor (beta chain) has ten or more counts. Its antigen remains unknown. V lost 0 bases and J 0 bases, leaving 3 bases between the germline ends. The CDR3 contains 14 residues. Looked up from germline, CDR1 is SGDLS and CDR2 is YYNGEE. Healthy Caucasian individuals made up all the donors. From the 5' RACE reads, TCRdb called clonotypes with MiXCR, one entry per CDR3 protein. Of about 890,000 distinct CDR3 sequences listed, about 12% were seen once; the top ten hold around 1.6%. The sample is drawn from a study of identical twins. Study-wide points: The conclusions drew on cross-sectional statistical analysis instead of tracking the same donors.

These sequences were also reported in another study, on yellow fever vaccine responses in identical twins.

The TCR comes from a woman under 30 in good health. The sequenced sample consisted of PBMCs. The rearrangement joins TRBV9 to TRBJ2-2; D unresolved. The DNA for the CDR3 is TGTGCCAGCAGCGTAGCTCCGAACACCGGGGAGCTGTTTTTT. Residues: CASSVAPNTGELFF.